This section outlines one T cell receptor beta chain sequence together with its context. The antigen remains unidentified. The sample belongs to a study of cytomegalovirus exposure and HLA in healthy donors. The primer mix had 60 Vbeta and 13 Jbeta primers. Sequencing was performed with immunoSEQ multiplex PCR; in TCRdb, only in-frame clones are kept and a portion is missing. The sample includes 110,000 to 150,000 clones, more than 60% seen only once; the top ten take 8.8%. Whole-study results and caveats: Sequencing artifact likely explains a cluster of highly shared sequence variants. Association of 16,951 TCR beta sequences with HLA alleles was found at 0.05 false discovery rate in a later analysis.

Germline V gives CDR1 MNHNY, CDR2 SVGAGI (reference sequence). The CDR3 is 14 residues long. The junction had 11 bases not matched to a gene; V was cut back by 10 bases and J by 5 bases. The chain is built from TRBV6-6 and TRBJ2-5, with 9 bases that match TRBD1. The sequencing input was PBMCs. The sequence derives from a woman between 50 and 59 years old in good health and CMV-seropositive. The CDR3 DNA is TGTGCCACGAAAAACAGGGGGCTCGGGGAGACCCAGTACTTC. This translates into CATKNRGLGETQYF.